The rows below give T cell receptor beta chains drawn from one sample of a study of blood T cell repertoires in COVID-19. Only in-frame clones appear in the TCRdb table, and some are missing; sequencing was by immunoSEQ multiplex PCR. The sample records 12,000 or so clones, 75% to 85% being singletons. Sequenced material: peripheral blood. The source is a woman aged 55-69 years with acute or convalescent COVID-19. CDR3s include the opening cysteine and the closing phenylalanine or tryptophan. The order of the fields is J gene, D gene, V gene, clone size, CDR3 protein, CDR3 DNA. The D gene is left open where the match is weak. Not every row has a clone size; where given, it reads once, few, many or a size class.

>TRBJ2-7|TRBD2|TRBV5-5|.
CASSLGPSPLAGGNYEQYF
TGTGCCAGCAGCTTGGGCCCAAGTCCACTAGCGGGGGGTAACTACGAGCAGTACTTC
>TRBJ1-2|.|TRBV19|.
CASQGGRYGYTF
TGTGCCAGCCAGGGAGGGAGGTATGGCTACACCTTC
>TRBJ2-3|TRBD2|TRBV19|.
CASSITSGGTDTQYF
TGTGCCAGTAGTATCACTAGCGGGGGCACAGATACGCAGTATTTT
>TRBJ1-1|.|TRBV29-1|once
CSAGGDGVAFF
TGCAGCGCCGGCGGTGACGGGGTGGCTTTCTTT
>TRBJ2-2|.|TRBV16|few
CASSRRGQTGELFF
TGTGCCAGCAGCCGGCGGGGGCAGACCGGGGAGCTGTTTTTT
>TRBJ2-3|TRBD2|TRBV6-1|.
CASSEVTSGGKDTQYF
TGTGCCAGCAGTGAAGTTACTAGCGGGGGGAAAGATACGCAGTATTTT
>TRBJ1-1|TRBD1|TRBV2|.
CASGGDRSFAFF
TGTGCCAGCGGGGGGGACAGGTCATTCGCTTTCTTT
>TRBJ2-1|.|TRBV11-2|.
CASSSDTLHEQFF
TGTGCCAGCAGCTCGGACACCCTCCATGAGCAGTTCTTC
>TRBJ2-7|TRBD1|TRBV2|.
CASRIAGTGPNYEQYF
TGTGCCAGCAGGATAGCCGGGACAGGACCCAACTACGAGCAGTACTTC
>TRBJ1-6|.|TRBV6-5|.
CASSYLRESPLHF
TGTGCCAGCAGTTACTTGCGTGAATCACCCCTCCACTTT
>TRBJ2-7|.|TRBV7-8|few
CASSLSVGSYEQYF
TGTGCCAGCAGCTTGAGCGTCGGGTCCTACGAGCAGTACTTC
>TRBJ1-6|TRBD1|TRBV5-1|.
CASSNRDSSPLHF
TGCGCCAGCAGCAACCGGGACAGTTCACCCCTCCACTTT
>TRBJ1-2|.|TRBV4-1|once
CASSRKAVRQGDSYGYTF
TGCGCCAGCAGCCGGAAGGCCGTTCGGCAGGGTGATAGCTATGGCTACACCTTC
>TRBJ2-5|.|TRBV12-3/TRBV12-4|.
CASRWTVQETQYF
TGTGCCAGCAGATGGACAGTTCAAGAGACCCAGTACTTC
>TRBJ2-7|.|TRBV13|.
CASSSTAAYEQYF
TGTGCCAGCAGCTCCACGGCGGCCTACGAGCAGTACTTC
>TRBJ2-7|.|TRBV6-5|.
CASSLTQTSYEQYF
TGTGCCAGCAGTCTTACTCAGACTAGCTACGAGCAGTACTTC
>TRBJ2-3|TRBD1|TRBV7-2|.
CASSLGDRGGLDTQYF
TGTGCCAGCAGCTTAGGGGACAGGGGGGGATTGGATACGCAGTATTTT
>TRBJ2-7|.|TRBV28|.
CASSGTGMLYEQYF
TGTGCCAGCAGTGGTACAGGGATGCTTTACGAGCAGTACTTC
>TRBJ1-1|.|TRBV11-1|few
CASTSGGNTEAFF
TGTGCCAGCACGTCCGGGGGAAACACTGAAGCTTTCTTT
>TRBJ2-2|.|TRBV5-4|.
CASSLGGLNTGELFF
TGTGCCAGCAGCTTAGGAGGGTTGAACACCGGGGAGCTGTTTTTT
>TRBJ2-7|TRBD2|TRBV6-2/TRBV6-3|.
CASSYPQEHSGGASYEQYF
TGTGCCAGCAGTTACCCCCAAGAACATAGCGGGGGGGCCTCCTACGAGCAGTACTTC
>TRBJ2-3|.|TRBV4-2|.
CASSQPRQGREGTDTQYF
TGTGCCAGCAGCCAACCGCGACAGGGGAGGGAGGGGACAGATACGCAGTATTTT
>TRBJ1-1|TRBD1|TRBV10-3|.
CAISGTGYGAFF
TGTGCCATCAGCGGGACAGGGTATGGAGCTTTCTTT
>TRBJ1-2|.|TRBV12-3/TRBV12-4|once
CASRAGAGGYTF
TGTGCCAGCAGAGCGGGCGCGGGTGGCTACACCTTC
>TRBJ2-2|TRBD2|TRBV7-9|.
CASSRGTSGGANTGELFF
TGTGCCAGCAGCAGAGGGACTAGCGGGGGAGCGAACACCGGGGAGCTGTTTTTT
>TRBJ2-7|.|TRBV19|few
CASSIPGQGTYEQYF
TGTGCCAGTAGTATCCCCGGCCAGGGGACCTACGAGCAGTACTTC
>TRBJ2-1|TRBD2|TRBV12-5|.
CASGSVPSGDEQFF
TGTGCTAGTGGTTCAGTTCCTAGCGGGGATGAGCAGTTCTTC
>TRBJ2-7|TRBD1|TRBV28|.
CASSPGTEYSYEQYF
TGTGCCAGCAGTCCCGGGACAGAGTACTCCTACGAGCAGTACTTC
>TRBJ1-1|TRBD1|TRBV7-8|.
CASSLGTGRTEAFF
TGTGCCAGCAGCTTAGGGACAGGGAGAACTGAAGCTTTCTTT